This is a list of T cell receptor beta chains from one sample in a study of regulatory T cells in long-lasting Graves disease. MiXCR, applied by TCRdb to the multiplex PCR reads, yields one record per CDR3 protein. Among about 450,000 distinct CDR3 sequences listed, 12% to 15% were seen once. This sample also belongs to another study, concerning T cells in Graves' hyperthyroidism and ophthalmopathy.

Sequencing used peripheral blood mononuclear cells (PBMCs), obtained at new diagnosis, from a patient treated with antithyroid drugs. The source of these receptors is a woman between 45 and 60 years old with Graves disease. The conserved cysteine and the conserved F or W are not part of the CDR3 here. Each record gives: V gene, J gene, CDR3 protein.

TRBV10-3	TRBJ2-7	AISESLVVREQY
TRBV20-1	TRBJ2-5	SATPPSGRLQETQY
TRBV5-1	TRBJ2-2	ASSWTGLAANTGELF
TRBV11-2	TRBJ2-5	ASSSMGLAGGETQY
TRBV7-9	TRBJ2-1	ASSLIGTGAGNEQF
TRBV12-3/TRBV12-4	TRBJ2-4	ASSLDRGQYIDRAKNIQY
TRBV27	TRBJ2-7	ASSSGLAGARLARYEQY
TRBV4-2	TRBJ2-7	ASSQDRQELAIHEQY
TRBV11-2	TRBJ1-3	ASSPLFQPSISGNTIY
TRBV20-1	TRBJ2-3	SASMAGGPDTQY
TRBV13	TRBJ1-1	ASSLAGSEAF
TRBV7-2	TRBJ2-3	ASSLGLAGDTQY
TRBV2	TRBJ1-1	ASKDPSAFTEAF
TRBV11-2	TRBJ2-3	ASSSAHFTDTQY
TRBV27	TRBJ2-7	ASSLSLYYEQY
TRBV4-1	TRBJ1-5	ASSQVLTNNQPQH
TRBV28	TRBJ2-5	ATLGGHLFETQY
TRBV7-9	TRBJ2-7	ASSPYSVGEQY
TRBV5-1	TRBJ2-1	ASSPLAGGLNEQF
TRBV3-1	TRBJ1-1	ASSQGRVVNTEAF
TRBV28	TRBJ2-2	ASSLSPADTGELF
TRBV11-2	TRBJ2-1	ASSWGFNEQF
TRBV30	TRBJ1-1	AWSARTGLWPGGHAEAF
TRBV2	TRBJ1-2	ASSGQGAVIGYT
TRBV5-1	TRBJ2-5	ASSGRNGVGDREETQY
TRBV6-1	TRBJ2-7	ASSPTGGKYEQY
TRBV5-1	TRBJ2-7	ASRPLAGGTYEQY
TRBV19	TRBJ1-1	ASNEGTEAF
TRBV5-1	TRBJ1-1	ASSAGQGDTEAF
TRBV5-5	TRBJ2-1	ASSWDYPERYNEQS
TRBV20-1	TRBJ2-7	SARDFLASPREQY
TRBV29-1	TRBJ2-5	SVDGTGPQETQY
TRBV7-6	TRBJ2-2	ASSSSPTGELF
TRBV4-1	TRBJ2-3	ASSPGQGKSTDTQY
TRBV7-9	TRBJ2-1	ASSLVGGTSSDEQF
TRBV9	TRBJ2-2	ASSPHPGELF
TRBV27	TRBJ2-1	ASSLFQGGGDEQF
TRBV9	TRBJ1-1	ASSTRTDINSNTEAF
TRBV10-3	TRBJ2-7	AISVTGEQY
TRBV2	TRBJ2-1	ASSEKGSGRGSYNEQF